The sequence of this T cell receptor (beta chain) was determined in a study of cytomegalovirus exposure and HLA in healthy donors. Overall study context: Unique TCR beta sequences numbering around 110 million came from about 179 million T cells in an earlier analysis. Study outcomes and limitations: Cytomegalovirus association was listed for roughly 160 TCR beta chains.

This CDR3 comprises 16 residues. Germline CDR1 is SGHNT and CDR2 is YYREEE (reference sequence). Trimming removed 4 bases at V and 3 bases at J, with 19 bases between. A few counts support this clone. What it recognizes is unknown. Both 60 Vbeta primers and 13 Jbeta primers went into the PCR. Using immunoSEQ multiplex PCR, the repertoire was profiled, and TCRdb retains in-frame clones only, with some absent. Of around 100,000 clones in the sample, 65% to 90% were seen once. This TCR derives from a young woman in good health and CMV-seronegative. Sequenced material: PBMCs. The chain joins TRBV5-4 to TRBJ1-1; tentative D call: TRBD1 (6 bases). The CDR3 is CASSPLFNREDTEAFF. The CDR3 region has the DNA TGTGCCAGCAGCCCTTTGTTTAACAGGGAAGACACTGAAGCTTTCTTT.